These 32 T cell receptor beta chains share one sample of origin, sequenced in a study of regulatory T cells in long-lasting Graves disease. For TCR beta, libraries came from iRepertoire HTBI primers and Arm-PCR of CDR3 regions. TCRdb recomputed calls from the multiplex PCR reads with MiXCR, one row per CDR3 protein. Counted here are 520,000 or so distinct CDR3 sequences, 12% occurring once; the ten biggest clones make up roughly 8.9%. Documented time point: newly diagnosed GD, antithyroid drugs for less than 3 months. Extracted PBMC RNA gave rise to the TCR library. This same sample was also taken into another study, of T cells in Graves' hyperthyroidism and ophthalmopathy.

The sample in question was peripheral blood mononuclear cells (PBMCs), obtained at new diagnosis, from a patient treated with antithyroid drugs. Source of these receptors: a woman aged 25 to 45 with Graves disease.

This clonotype was observed a few times. This sequence joins TRBV20-1 and TRBJ1-5; 7 positions match TRBD1. The CDR3 loop spans 13 amino acids. CDR1 and CDR2 (germline): DFQATT, SNEGSKA (reference sequence). The ends lost 5 bases at V and 4 bases at J; junction bases unmatched: 5. This chain's CDR3 is CSAETGLNQPQHF. CDR3 coding DNA: TGCAGTGCTGAGACAGGGTTAAATCAGCCCCAGCATTTT.

Turning to this clonotype: One base away lies a much larger clone, so this may be a sequencing read error. The rearrangement links TRBV19 to TRBJ2-1, with D maybe TRBD2 (5 bases). Germline V gives CDR1 LNHDA, CDR2 SQIVND (reference sequence). The CDR3 covers 16 residues. Deletions cut 7 bases from V and 2 bases from J, with 18 bases between. The CDR3 coding sequence is TGTGCCAGTACTGGGCGGGCGACGAGCCCCTACAATGAGCAGTTCTTC. It encodes CASTGRATSPYNEQFF.

The V call is TRBV24-1, the J call TRBJ2-7, with 9 bases identical to TRBD1. The ends lost 3 bases at V and 2 bases at J; junction bases unmatched: 10. This CDR3 region has 17 residues. Germline assignment: CDR1 KGHDR and CDR2 SFDVKD. CDR3 nucleotide sequence: TGTGCCACCAGTGATCCCCTCCGGGACAGGGAACCCTACGAGCAGTACTTC. It codes for CATSDPLRDREPYEQYF.

In this sample, this clonotype turned up a few times. The chain has TRBV9 and TRBJ2-6, with 13 bases lining up with TRBD2. Trimming removed 0 bases from V and 0 bases from J; junction bases left unmatched: 6. This CDR3 has 20 amino acids. CDR1 is SGDLS, CDR2 YYNGEE, per germline. The CDR3 coding sequence is TGTGCCAGCAGCGTAGCAGGACTAGCGGGAGAATACTCTGGGGCCAACGTCCTGACTTTC. This translates into CASSVAGLAGEYSGANVLTF.

The table lists this clonotype with many counts. The gene calls are TRBV6-1 and TRBJ1-1; possible D gene TRBD1, 6 bases. The CDR3 has 16 amino acids. Germline assignment: CDR1 MNHNS and CDR2 SASEGT. V shed 6 bases and J shed 0 bases, with 17 bases lying between them. The CDR3 protein is CASRDTLDRLNTEAFF. The CDR3 DNA reads TGTGCCAGCAGAGACACCCTGGACAGATTGAACACTGAAGCTTTCTTT.

This clonotype showed up many times. The chain joins TRBV28 to TRBJ2-4, with D possibly matching TRBD2 (5 bases). Germline V CDR1 and CDR2: MDHEN, SYDVKM. CDR3 length: 15 amino acids. Trimming took 5 bases from V and 1 from J, leaving 12 bases between them. CDR3: CASSATGLAKNIQYF. As DNA, the CDR3 is TGTGCCAGCAGTGCCACGGGGTTGGCCAAAAACATTCAGTACTTC.

This clonotype was seen a handful of times. This sequence joins TRBV4-1 and TRBJ2-7, with D tentatively TRBD1 (5 bases). Trimming stripped 3 bases from V and 1 base from J, with 13 bases between. CDR1 and CDR2 (germline): MGHRA, YSYEKL. This CDR3 spans 15 amino acids. CDR3 DNA sequence: TGCGCCAGCAGCCAGACGACAGTTCTTTCCTACGAGCAGTACTTC. Amino acid sequence: CASSQTTVLSYEQYF.

This clonotype was counted ten times or more. The V gene is TRBV6-5, the J gene TRBJ2-5; 11 nucleotides align to TRBD2. Germline V gene sequence: CDR1 MNHEY, CDR2 SVGAGI. V lost 4 bases, J lost 5 bases, and 6 bases stayed unmatched. The CDR3 loop spans 15 amino acids. The CDR3 loop is CASSLAGGLRETQYF. CDR3 DNA sequence: TGTGCCAGCAGTTTAGCGGGAGGGTTACGGGAGACCCAGTACTTC.

This clonotype was detected ten times or more. The chain has TRBV11-2 and TRBJ2-5; 9 nucleotides align to TRBD1. Looked up from germline, CDR1 is SGHAT and CDR2 is FQNNGV. Unmatched junction bases numbered 4, after V lost 4 bases and J lost 4 bases. The CDR3 is 14 residues long. The CDR3 reads CASSSTGGAETQYF. The CDR3 DNA reads TGTGCCAGCAGCTCAACAGGGGGCGCAGAGACCCAGTACTTC.

This clonotype came up many times. The CDR3 DNA is TGCGCCAGCAGCTTAGAAGGAGGGGGGAACACTGAAGCTTTCTTT. Protein sequence: CASSLEGGGNTEAFF. The chain combines TRBV5-1 with TRBJ1-1; TRBD1 might be the D (6 bases). Germline values: CDR1 SGHRS, CDR2 YFSETQ. V shed 2 bases and J shed 1 base, with 12 bases lying between them. The CDR3 totals 15 residues.

Concerning this clonotype: It is likely a read error: a sequence one base away is far more abundant. The chain is built from TRBV11-2 and TRBJ2-1; no definite D call. V was clipped by 0 bases and J by 10 bases, with 13 bases between them. From germline, CDR1 is SGHAT and CDR2 FQNNGV. The CDR3 runs 14 residues. CDR3 DNA: TGTGCCAGCAGCTTAGATGGGCGAGGCTACGAGCAGTTCTTC. It yields the protein CASSLDGRGYEQFF.

J is TRBJ1-2 and V is TRBV12-3 or TRBV12-4; D unresolved. This CDR3 has 14 amino acids. The ends were cut back, 5 bases at V and 4 bases at J, with 14 bases in the middle. Here the CDR3 DNA reads TGTGCCAGCAGTCCCCGGTCGGCTTTCTATGGCTACACCTTC. Amino acids: CASSPRSAFYGYTF.

Many counts were recorded for this clonotype. The J gene is TRBJ1-6, the V gene TRBV20-1; 7 nucleotides agree with TRBD1. V lost 6 bases and J lost 7; bases outside the gene matches: 9. The CDR3 loop spans 14 amino acids. Per the germline V gene, CDR1 is DFQATT and CDR2 is SNEGSKA (reference sequence). The CDR3 spells CSASPGQRNSPLHF. Written as DNA, the CDR3 is TGCAGTGCCAGTCCGGGACAGAGGAATTCACCCCTCCACTTT.

Ten or more counts support this clonotype. J is TRBJ1-1 and V is TRBV18; 8 nucleotides match TRBD1. Per germline, CDR1 KGHSH and CDR2 LQKENI. The CDR3 sequence is 18 residues long. Unmatched junction bases numbered 12, after V lost 3 bases and J lost 0 bases. CDR3 nucleotide sequence: TGTGCCAGCTCACCCAAACGGACAGGGACTCCGATGAACACTGAAGCTTTCTTT. Translating it yields CASSPKRTGTPMNTEAFF.

This clonotype was seen at least ten times. The V gene is TRBV18, the J gene TRBJ1-1; D gene uncertain. CDR3 length: 13 residues. Germline assignment: CDR1 KGHSH and CDR2 LQKENI. V lost 2 bases and J lost 7, with 11 bases in between. CDR3 protein: CASSPIPGNEAFF. DNA for the CDR3: TGTGCCAGCTCACCAATCCCAGGCAATGAAGCTTTCTTT. Full variable domain (missing parts from reference TRBV18 and TRBJ1-1): NAGVMQNPRHLVRRRGQEARLRCSPMKGHSHVYWYRQLPEEGLKFMVYLQKENIIDESGMPKERFSAEFPKEGPSILRIQQVVRGDSAAYFCASSPIPGNEAFFGQGTRLTVV.

This clonotype was recorded at least ten times. The V call is TRBV7-9, the J call TRBJ1-6; 7 bases fit TRBD1. The CDR3 runs 14 residues. With V trimmed by 5 bases and J by 6 bases, 4 bases remained unmatched. CDR1 is SEHNR, CDR2 FQNEAQ, per germline (reference sequence). The CDR3 nucleotides are TGTGCCAGCAGCACCGGGACAGCTAATTCACCCCTCCACTTT. Translation: CASSTGTANSPLHF.

In its sample, this clonotype was seen a few times. The chain combines TRBV29-1 with TRBJ1-2; 7 positions agree with TRBD1. V lost 6 bases and J lost 8; bases outside the gene matches: 12. Looked up from germline, CDR1 is SQVTM and CDR2 is ANQGSEA. The CDR3 runs 13 residues. CDR3 region: CSVDADREGGYTF. The CDR3, as DNA: TGCAGCGTGGACGCCGACAGGGAGGGAGGCTACACCTTC.

In its sample, this clonotype was seen many times. J is TRBJ2-7 and V is TRBV11-2; D is uncertain. This CDR3 contains 13 residues. Trimming took 1 base from V and 6 from J, leaving 10 bases between them. Germline lookup yields CDR1 SGHAT and CDR2 FQNNGV. CDR3 sequence reads: CASSLGSVGEQYF. In DNA form, the CDR3 reads TGTGCCAGCAGCTTAGGCTCAGTCGGCGAGCAGTACTTC.

In its sample, this clonotype was seen many times. The chain has TRBV28 and TRBJ2-7; D may be TRBD2 (6 bases). Germline V gene data show CDR1 as MDHEN and CDR2 as SYDVKM. The CDR3 has 18 residues. Trimming left V 5 bases short and J 3 bases short, with 26 bases between. CDR3 DNA: TGTGCCAGCAGTCGACTAGACACGACCAAGGATCACGGCTACGAGCAGTACTTC. Its translation is CASSRLDTTKDHGYEQYF.

As to this clonotype: This sequence may be a read error, since a much larger clone differs from it by one base. The rearrangement joins TRBV13 to TRBJ2-1, with D unresolved. The J call is uncertain, as TRBJ2-5 better fits the DNA end. The germline gives CDR1 PRHDT, CDR2 FYEKMQ (reference sequence). There are 13 residues in the CDR3. The CDR3 sequence: CAGTFPPFETQYF. The CDR3, as DNA: TGTGCCGGCACCTTTCCGCCTTTTGAGACCCAGTACTTC.

Many counts were recorded for this clonotype. This chain uses TRBV5-6 with TRBJ1-1, with a possible D match to TRBD1 (5 bases). V gave up 1 base and J gave up 6 bases, with 22 bases separating them. This CDR3 comprises 17 residues. The germline gives CDR1 SGHDT, CDR2 YYEEEE. The CDR3: CASSLFEFYFGASEAFF. CDR3 DNA: TGTGCCAGCAGCTTGTTTGAGTTTTATTTCGGGGCATCTGAAGCTTTCTTT.

In this sample, this clonotype turned up many times. The V gene is TRBV11-3, the J gene TRBJ2-4, with D uncertain. In germline, CDR1 is SGHNT, CDR2 YENEEA. CDR3 size: 13 residues. Trimming took off 1 base at V and 7 bases at J, with 8 bases between the two ends. In DNA, the CDR3 is TGTGCCAGCAGCTTAGGAAATATTAACATTCAGTACTTC. Its protein product is CASSLGNINIQYF.

This clonotype was seen at least ten times. J is TRBJ2-1 and V is TRBV24-1; D could derive from TRBD1 or TRBD2 (5 bases each). There are 14 residues in the CDR3. Trimming took 4 bases from V and 4 from J, leaving 10 bases between them. Germline V lookup: CDR1 KGHDR, CDR2 SFDVKD. The DNA for the CDR3 is TGTGCCACCAGTGAAGGGGAGTCATACAATGAGCAGTTCTTC. Its protein is CATSEGESYNEQFF.

This clonotype occurred many times. The V gene is TRBV10-3, the J gene TRBJ1-1; D possibly corresponds to TRBD1 (5 bases). The germline V gene has CDR1 ENHRY and CDR2 SYGVKD. V dropped 8 bases and J dropped 3 bases, with 25 bases sitting between them. CDR3 length: 17 amino acids. CDR3 loop: CAIRAAGGGMGDTEAFF. For the CDR3, the DNA is TGTGCCATCCGGGCAGCGGGGGGGGGGATGGGAGACACTGAAGCTTTCTTT.

The gene calls are TRBV20-1 and TRBJ2-1; TRBD1 or TRBD2 may be the D gene (6 bases each). The V and J ends lost 7 bases and 9 bases respectively, with 28 bases between them. CDR1 is DFQATT, CDR2 SNEGSKA, per germline (reference sequence). This CDR3 comprises 16 residues. The CDR3 region is CSVPPRHRATGVEQFF. DNA of the CDR3: TGCAGTGTCCCCCCCCGTCACAGGGCCACGGGGGTTGAGCAGTTCTTC.

This clonotype was seen many times. The V call is TRBV30, the J call TRBJ2-7; a weak D match, TRBD1 (5 bases). Germline loops: CDR1 GTSNPN, CDR2 SVGIG (reference sequence). The germline V and J ends were trimmed by 2 bases and 6 bases, with 11 bases remaining between them. The CDR3 spans 12 residues. The CDR3 DNA reads as TGTGCCTGGAGTCCAGGGATCGGCGAGCAGTACTTC. This gives the protein CAWSPGIGEQYF.

This clonotype was picked up many times. The V call is TRBV11-2, the J call TRBJ2-1; TRBD1 agrees at 8 bases. The CDR3 runs 17 residues. Germline CDR1 reads SGHAT; CDR2 reads FQNNGV. V gave up 6 bases and J gave up 1 base; unmatched junction bases: 11. In DNA form, the CDR3 reads TGTGCCAGCAGTTTTTCCAGGGGGCCTGAATCCTACAATGAGCAGTTCTTC. Protein: CASSFSRGPESYNEQFF.

This clonotype was detected ten times or more. This chain connects TRBV6-5 to TRBJ2-5; D tentatively reads TRBD1 or TRBD2 (5 bases each). Deletions cut 4 bases from V and 3 bases from J, with 18 bases between. This CDR3 has 16 residues. The germline CDR1 and CDR2 sequences are MNHEY and SVGAGI. In DNA form, the CDR3 reads TGTGCCAGCAGTTTGACGAGAGAGGGACGCGAAGAGACCCAGTACTTC. Protein sequence: CASSLTREGREETQYF.

This clonotype has just a few counts. This chain uses TRBV25-1 with TRBJ1-2; a possible D gene is TRBD1 (5 bases). The CDR3 is 13 residues long. Germline CDR1 reads MGHDK; CDR2 reads SYGVNS. With 4 bases removed from V and 8 bases from J, the gap between germline ends came to 14 bases. CDR3 nucleotide sequence: TGTGCCAGCAGTGCCACAAAAGGACAAGGCTACACCTTC. Translation: CASSATKGQGYTF.

This clonotype was observed many times. The rearrangement links TRBV28 to TRBJ2-5; no firm D call. The CDR3 loop spans 14 amino acids. V shed 6 bases and J shed 5 bases, with 16 bases lying between them. The germline CDR1 and CDR2 sequences are MDHEN and SYDVKM. CDR3: CASSPPLVAETQYF. CDR3 nucleotide sequence: TGTGCCAGCAGCCCCCCTTTAGTGGCGGAGACCCAGTACTTC. The variable domain in full, completed from reference TRBV28 and TRBJ2-5, reads DVKVTQSSRYLVKRTGEKVFLECVQDMDHENMFWYRQDPGLGLRLIYFSYDVKMKEKGDIPEGYSVSREKKERFSLILESASTNQTSMYLCASSPPLVAETQYFGPGTRLLVL.

This clonotype was found many times. The chain links TRBV29-1 to TRBJ1-2; D is unclear. The CDR3 length is 12 residues. Germline assignment: CDR1 SQVTM and CDR2 ANQGSEA. Trimming removed 7 bases at V and 2 bases at J, with 11 bases between. The CDR3 here is CSAMDGNYGYTF. The CDR3 bases are TGCAGCGCAATGGACGGAAACTATGGCTACACCTTC.

As to this clonotype: As the CDR3 is not closed by the conserved phenylalanine or tryptophan, this likely results from a read error. The chain uses TRBV7-2 and TRBJ2-5, with 10 positions matching TRBD2. Germline V gene sequence: CDR1 SGHTA, CDR2 FQGNSA. V dropped 1 base and J dropped 4; count of bases not matched to a gene: 6. The CDR3 is 16 amino acids. CDR3 protein: CASSLVASGSGETQYV. DNA for the CDR3: TGTGCCAGCAGCTTAGTGGCTAGCGGGAGCGGAGAGACCCAGTACGTC.